Shown below are 11 T cell receptor beta chains from a single sample sequenced in a study of metastatic and nonmetastatic thyroid tumors. With MiXCR, TCRdb reprocessed the PCR reads. Of 21,000 or so clones in the sample, 15% to 17% are singletons; the top ten hold under 20%. Until they underwent thyroid surgery, no patient had received any treatment. The sample was blood. These receptors were obtained from a female donor with papillary thyroid cancer or a benign thyroid nodule (not recorded which). Some clones in this sample may be carry-over from other donors' samples.

The V call is TRBV3-1, the J call TRBJ2-5; D not certain. The V gene lost 0 bases and the J gene lost 2 bases, with 10 bases spanning the gap. The CDR3 has 15 residues. CDR1 LGHDT and CDR2 YNNKEL come from the germline V gene (reference sequence). CDR3 protein: CASSQDLGQQETQYF. Written as DNA, the CDR3 is TGTGCCAGCAGCCAAGACCTCGGTCAGCAAGAGACCCAGTACTTC.

The chain joins TRBV7-9 to TRBJ2-2; 14 positions agree with TRBD2. Germline V CDR1 and CDR2: SEHNR, FQNEAQ (reference sequence). The CDR3 contains 15 residues. V lost 6 bases and J lost 6; bases outside the gene matches: 3. In DNA, the CDR3 is TGTGCCAGCAGAGGACTAGCGGGGGGAGCCGGGGAGCTGTTTTTT. Translating it yields CASRGLAGGAGELFF.

This clone was counted many times. An end of the junction differs from the germline gene, which may be a read error. The V and J genes are TRBV20-1 and TRBJ2-7, with D perhaps assigned TRBD1 or TRBD2 (6 bases each). Germline V gene lookup returns CDR1 DFQATT and CDR2 SNEGSKA (reference sequence). This CDR3 spans 14 amino acids. The CDR3 sequence: CSARELGGSTKQYF. The CDR3 DNA reads as TGCAGTGCCAGAGAGCTAGGGGGGTCTACGAAGCAGTACTTC.

This clone was observed at least ten times. The V call is TRBV28, the J call TRBJ2-6, with D perhaps TRBD1 or TRBD2 (5 bases each). CDR1 and CDR2 from the germline V gene are MDHEN and SYDVKM. The V gene lost 4 bases and the J gene lost 4 bases, with 20 bases spanning the gap. CDR3 length equals 18 residues. Here the CDR3 reads CASSYGMGAGLGANVLTF. DNA of the CDR3: TGTGCCAGCAGTTATGGGATGGGAGCAGGGTTGGGGGCCAACGTCCTGACTTTC. The whole variable domain, filled in from reference TRBV28 and TRBJ2-6, reads DVKVTQSSRYLVKRTGEKVFLECVQDMDHENMFWYRQDPGLGLRLIYFSYDVKMKEKGDIPEGYSVSREKKERFSLILESASTNQTSMYLCASSYGMGAGLGANVLTFGAGSRLTVL.

This clone has at least ten counts. This chain connects TRBV20-1 to TRBJ2-7; unclear D gene. This CDR3 has 14 amino acids. The V end lost 2 bases, the J end lost 5 bases, and 16 bases lay between the germline ends. Germline CDR1 and CDR2: DFQATT and SNEGSKA (reference sequence). The CDR3 DNA sequence: TGCAGTGCTAGATCCCTTATGTTTCACAACGAGCAGTACTTC. As protein: CSARSLMFHNEQYF.

The sample holds a few counts of this clone. J is TRBJ2-5 and V is TRBV6-2 or TRBV6-3; D possibly corresponds to TRBD1 (6 bases). V was shortened by 2 bases and J by 9 bases, with 13 bases between the two germline ends. Germline loops: CDR1 MNHEY, CDR2 SVGEGT. The CDR3 loop spans 13 amino acids. The CDR3 DNA reads TGTGCCAGCAGTTACACTAGAAAGGGGGCCCAGTACTTC. Its translation: CASSYTRKGAQYF.

In its sample, this clone was seen many times. The J gene is TRBJ1-1, the V gene TRBV19, with D possibly being TRBD1 (5 bases). Germline assignment: CDR1 LNHDA and CDR2 SQIVND (reference sequence). V was cut by 7 bases and J by 5 bases, with 14 bases left in between. This CDR3 has 13 residues. The CDR3 spells CASTGAGLTEAFF. The DNA of the CDR3 is TGTGCCAGTACTGGGGCAGGGTTAACTGAAGCTTTCTTT.

The rearrangement links TRBV6-2 or TRBV6-3 to TRBJ2-1; weak D call: TRBD2 (5 bases). The V gene lost 7 bases and the J gene lost 7 bases, with 11 bases spanning the gap. CDR1 and CDR2 (germline): MNHEY, SVGEGT. CDR3 size: 12 residues. CDR3 nucleotides: TGTGCCAGCAATTTCGGGAAGAATGAGCAGTTCTTC. Amino acid sequence: CASNFGKNEQFF.

This clone was counted a few times. This chain connects TRBV12-3 or TRBV12-4 to TRBJ1-1, with unresolved D. V was clipped by 5 bases and J by 4 bases, with 14 bases between them. The length of the CDR3 is 14 residues. DNA of the CDR3: TGTGCCAGCAGTCCCATGACATGGGGCACTGAAGCTTTCTTT. Its protein product is CASSPMTWGTEAFF.

This clone is judged medium-sized. V and J are TRBV6-5 and TRBJ1-2, with D unclear. Trimming pared 2 bases from V and 6 bases from J, leaving 13 bases between. CDR1 is MNHEY, CDR2 SVGAGI, per germline. This CDR3 has 14 residues. CDR3 coding DNA: TGTGCCAGCAGTTACAACGACCACACAAATGGCTACACCTTC. Amino acids: CASSYNDHTNGYTF.

Sample share makes this clone large. The chain combines TRBV6-4 with TRBJ1-1; D is undetermined. The length of the CDR3 is 13 residues. Germline V lookup: CDR1 MRHNA, CDR2 SNTAGT. The germline V and J ends were trimmed by 2 bases and 1 base, with 5 bases remaining between them. DNA of the CDR3: TGTGCCAGCAGTGACGGGGAGAACACTGAAGCTTTCTTT. It encodes CASSDGENTEAFF.